Sequencing of this TCR beta chain was carried out in a study of blood T cell repertoires in COVID-19. Study summary: Acute-phase and convalescent COVID-19 samples originated in the United States, Italy and Spain. T cells, B-cell-depleted T cells, or PBMCs provided the cDNA or gDNA that served as material.

Original processing notes: Amplification of reference gene primers provided the estimated nucleated cell counts. Profiling relied on immunoSEQ multiplex PCR, and the TCRdb table lists in-frame clones only, not all of them. V and J calls and clone size are those listed in that table; D and trimming were worked out from the DNA. The sample lists 290,000 or so clones; 85% were seen once. V was trimmed by 5 bases and J by 7 bases, leaving 15 bases between them. The CDR3 totals 14 residues. Germline V gene data show CDR1 as LGHDT and CDR2 as YNNKEL (reference sequence). The V gene is TRBV3-1 (or the pseudogene TRBV3-2), the J gene TRBJ2-1, with unresolved D. The TCR sequence derives from a man aged 50 to 60 with active or convalescent COVID-19. The sequenced sample consisted of peripheral blood. CDR3 DNA sequence: TGTGCCAGCAGCTTGCGGAATTCCCTTAATGAGCAGTTCTTC. It translates to CASSLRNSLNEQFF.